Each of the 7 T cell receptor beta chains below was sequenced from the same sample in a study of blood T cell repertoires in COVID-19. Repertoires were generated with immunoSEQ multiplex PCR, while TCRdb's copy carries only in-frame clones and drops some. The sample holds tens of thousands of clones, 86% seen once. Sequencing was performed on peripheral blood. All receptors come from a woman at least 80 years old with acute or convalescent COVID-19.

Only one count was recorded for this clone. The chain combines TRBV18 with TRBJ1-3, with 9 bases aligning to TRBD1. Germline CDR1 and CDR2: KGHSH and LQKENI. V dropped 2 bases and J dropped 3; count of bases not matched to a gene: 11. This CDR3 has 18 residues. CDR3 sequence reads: CASSPKLQGASLGNTIYF. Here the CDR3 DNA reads TGTGCCAGCTCACCAAAATTACAGGGGGCATCTCTTGGAAACACCATATATTTT.

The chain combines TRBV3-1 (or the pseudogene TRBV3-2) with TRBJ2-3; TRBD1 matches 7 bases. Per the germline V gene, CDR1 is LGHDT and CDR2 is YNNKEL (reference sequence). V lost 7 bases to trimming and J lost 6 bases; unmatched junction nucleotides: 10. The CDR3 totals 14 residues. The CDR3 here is CASMTGNSGDTQYF. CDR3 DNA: TGTGCCAGCATGACAGGGAACAGTGGGGATACGCAGTATTTT.

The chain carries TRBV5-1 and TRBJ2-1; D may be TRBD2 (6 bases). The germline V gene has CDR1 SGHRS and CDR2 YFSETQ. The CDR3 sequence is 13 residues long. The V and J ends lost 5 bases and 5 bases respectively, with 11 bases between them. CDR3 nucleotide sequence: TGCGCCAGCAGAGACGGGAGTAACAATGAGCAGTTCTTC. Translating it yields CASRDGSNNEQFF.

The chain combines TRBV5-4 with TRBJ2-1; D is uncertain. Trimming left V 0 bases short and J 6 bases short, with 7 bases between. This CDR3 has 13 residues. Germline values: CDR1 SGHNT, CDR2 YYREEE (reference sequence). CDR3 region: CASSLAFGNEQFF. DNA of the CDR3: TGTGCCAGCAGCTTGGCTTTCGGCAATGAGCAGTTCTTC.

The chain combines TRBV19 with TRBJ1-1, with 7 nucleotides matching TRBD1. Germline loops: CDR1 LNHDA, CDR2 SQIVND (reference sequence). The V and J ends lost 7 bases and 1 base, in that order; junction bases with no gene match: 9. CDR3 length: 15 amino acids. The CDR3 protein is CASTAPRQGNTEAFF. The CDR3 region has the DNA TGTGCCAGTACCGCCCCCCGACAGGGGAACACTGAAGCTTTCTTT.

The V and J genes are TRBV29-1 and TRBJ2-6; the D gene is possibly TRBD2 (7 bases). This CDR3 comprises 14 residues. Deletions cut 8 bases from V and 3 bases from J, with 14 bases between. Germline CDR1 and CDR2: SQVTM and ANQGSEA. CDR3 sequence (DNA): TGCAGCATCCGGGGGGCAGGTGGGGCCAACGTCCTGACTTTC. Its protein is CSIRGAGGANVLTF.

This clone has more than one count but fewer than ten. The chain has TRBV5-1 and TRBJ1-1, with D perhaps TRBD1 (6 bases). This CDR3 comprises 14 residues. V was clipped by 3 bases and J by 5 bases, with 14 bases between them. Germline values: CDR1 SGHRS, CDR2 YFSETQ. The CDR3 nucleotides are TGCGCCAGCAGCTCTAACTCAGGGGAGACTGAAGCTTTCTTT. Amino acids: CASSSNSGETEAFF.